The sequence of this TCR beta chain was determined in a study of shared clonotypes between healthy human individuals (dated by TCRdb to 2020 to 2022). Regarding the research as a whole: A few men and two women, aged 18 to 49 years, made up the cohort. For each donor, CD4 naive and CD4 memory were each given three plates, CD8 naive was given two plates, and CD8 memory was given one plate. To estimate repertoire size and how much clonotypes are shared between individuals, the study performed deep sequencing of blood TCR repertoires from a few healthy adults. To increase sequencing depth and limit assay-specific biases, different laboratories used diverse techniques to prepare libraries and sequence TCR repertoires. Each donor's leukapheresis produced roughly between roughly 0.94 and 9.5 billion PBMCs. Points the paper makes about the study in general: Even with the large sequencing depth, rarefaction of the sorted-subset datasets indicated that sequencing was incomplete. Because the study included a small number of donors, the genetic and exposure-history diversity represented was limited. Clonotypes shared by all four sorted-subset donors showed higher generation probabilities than non-shared clonotypes. Sharing across four donors was observed for around 5% of naive CD4, 3% to 4% of naive CD8, over 2% of memory CD4, and roughly 0.4% of memory CD8 clonotypes. Sampling was restricted to blood, and TCR repertoires in tissue are likely to differ from TCR repertoires in blood. Naive subsets generally had larger estimated clonotype richness than memory subsets. Based on pairwise subsampling, the degree of clonotype sharing among donors was expected to be affected by sequencing depth.

The sample holds one count of this clone. Its antigen target is currently unknown. No much larger clone is present one base from it, and per-base qualities are unavailable. TCR CDR3 regions were amplified from genomic DNA by multiplex PCR using the deep immunoSEQ assay. Genomic DNA extracted from each cell subset was distributed evenly over all wells of several immunoSEQ 96-well plates, and each plate served as one replicate. For sorted subsets, each replicate PCR was loaded with 200 ng genomic DNA, equivalent to some 31,000 T cell genomes. Purified libraries were measured with a Qubit 3.0 fluorometer, size-checked on a Bioanalyzer 2100, and measured again with the KAPA Library Quantification kit. Each immunoSEQ 96-well plate was sequenced on its own single-read 150-cycle Illumina NextSeq 550 flow cell. The paper's processing steps were these. Because the immunoSEQ output held only junctional sequences and lacked quality scores, the filtering could not match the filtering applied to full-length reads. To assign V/J genes and CDR3, sequences were annotated using PyIR, a Python wrapper for IgBLAST v1.9, with IMGT germline references. Reads were removed for weak V/J assignments (E-value above 1e-6), missing CDR3, stop codons, out-of-frame junctions, or ambiguous translated residues. A V3J clonotype was defined by an identical inferred V gene, J gene, and CDR3 amino acid sequence. Percentage overlap between repertoires was computed as shared unique clonotypes divided by the size of the smaller repertoire. RTK rarefaction, the Chao1 estimator, and Recon v2.1 estimates of unobserved clonotypes were used to assess repertoire richness. For all TCRbeta clonotypes obtained by the gDNA method from a few donors, generation probabilities were computed with OLGA. TCRdb obtained this table from immuneACCESS and retained in-frame rearrangements with V and J assigned. These tables miss some clones; where compared with another copy, unresolved V genes account for less than half of the shortfall, and the remainder is unexplained. V, J and clone size reflect that table, while D and trimming were determined from the DNA. A total of some 2 million clones appear in this sample, about 95% of them only once. The ten largest clones represent 0.9% to 1.4% of the sample.

The germline V gene encodes CDR1 SGHTS and CDR2 YDEGEE. The CDR3 starts with the cysteine, ends with the phenylalanine, and has 16 residues. Here the CDR3 DNA is all that survives: 48 bases in frame from base 1. The V and J ends are trimmed by 3 bases and 9 bases, leaving 25 bases between them. CD8 naive samples were obtained by positive selection for CCR7 among CD45RO-negative cells, yielding a CD45RA+CCR7+ population from which TemRA cells were excluded. Healthy HIV-negative adults with no recently reported acute infections or vaccinations were included as donors. Every donor was a Caucasian adult living in Nashville, Tennessee, USA. Blood was collected by leukapheresis, and PBMCs were isolated by Ficoll-Histopaque density gradient centrifugation and then cryopreserved in liquid nitrogen vapor phase. Purity and quantity of every magnetically sorted T cell population were checked by analytical flow cytometry. Each sorted fraction had its genomic DNA isolated and then quantified by UV absorbance on a Nanodrop 2000c.

The sequencing input was naive CD8+ T cells sorted from blood. The meaning of the sample's cell subset or site label: CD45RA+CCR7+. This sequence was found in a man aged 18 to 29 in good health. The rearrangement combines TRBV5-8 with TRBJ2-7; the D region possibly corresponds to TRBD1 (6 bases align). CDR3 reads: CASSSYGAGAASGQYF. The DNA reads TGTGCCAGCAGCTCCTACGGGGCAGGGGCAGCTTCGGGGCAGTACTTC.